This TCR beta chain came from a study of response to subunit inactivated influenza vaccine. Whole-study results and caveats: Authors proposed each seasonal influenza vaccination draws in few new T cells.

TCRdb re-called the RT-PCR reads with MiXCR, one entry per CDR3 protein. The data hold more than 250,000 distinct CDR3 sequences, with around a fifth observed a single time. The CDR3 runs 15 residues. The germline gives CDR1 DFQATT, CDR2 SNEGSKA (reference sequence). V lost 5 bases and J lost 3; bases outside the gene matches: 2. Note on this clonotype: Its cognate antigen is unknown.

The material was PBMCs from blood, obtained about 20 months after vaccination. The chain carries TRBV20-1 and TRBJ2-6; TRBD2 matches 12 bases. This TCR was sampled from a man aged 50 to 69 who received an inactivated influenza vaccine. CDR3 region: CSAPTSGSGANVLTF. In nucleotides, the CDR3 is TGCAGTGCTCCGACTAGCGGGAGTGGGGCCAACGTCCTGACTTTC.